The source of this T cell receptor (beta chain) is a study of blood T cell repertoires in COVID-19. Only one count was recorded for this clone. V was shortened by 5 bases and J by 1 base, with 12 bases between the two germline ends. There are 15 residues in the CDR3. The germline gives CDR1 SEHNR, CDR2 FQNEAQ (reference sequence). Assay: immunoSEQ multiplex PCR; the TCRdb copy retains only in-frame clones and omits some. The data contain some 390,000 clones, around 87% of them seen just once; the ten biggest clones take up roughly 1.1%. The sample comprised PBMCs or T cells enriched from blood (not recorded which). The clonotype comes from a man aged 30-40 years who had recovered from COVID-19. The rearrangement uses TRBV7-9 and TRBJ1-5; TRBD1 is a possible D gene (5 bases). CDR3 coding DNA: TGTGCCAGCAGCGGCCAGGGATTGAGCAATCAGCCCCAGCATTTT. Protein sequence: CASSGQGLSNQPQHF.